The clone carrying this TCR beta chain was seen many times. Its antigen is currently unknown. Library construction involved attaching unique molecular identifiers to individual cDNA molecules, which allowed quantitative, reproducible TCR counting. One entry per CDR3 protein results from TCRdb running MiXCR on the RACE reads. The sample comprises about 300,000 distinct CDR3 sequences, around 5.5% of which are singletons, and approximately 8.2% rests with the top ten. The entry originates in a study of human T cells and chemical hapten exposure. Study findings and constraints: Expanded TCRs produced significantly more large CDR3 similarity clusters than controls did.

This CDR3 is built from 15 residues. Germline CDR1 and CDR2: SNHLY and FYNNEI. Germline trimming cut 5 bases from V and 10 bases from J; bases unmatched to any gene: 10. Stated time point: pre-sensitization, week 0. Treatment meaning: therapeutic diphenylcyclopropenone sensitization with weekly scalp DPC. Participating donors were patients with alopecia, aged 18 to 70 years, considered appropriate candidates for DPC. Sequenced material: whole blood, taken in connection with sensitization to the hapten diphenylcyclopropenone (DPC). This clonotype was sampled from a young woman with alopecia areata. Some clones in this sample may be carry-over from other donors' samples. The chain joins TRBV2 to TRBJ1-6, with 8 bases that match TRBD1. The CDR3 here is CASSIGQGNLSPLHF. The CDR3 region has the DNA TGTGCCAGCAGTATCGGACAGGGCAATCTATCACCCCTCCACTTT. Filled out from reference TRBV2 and TRBJ1-6, the complete variable domain reads EPEVTQTPSHQVTQMGQEVILRCVPISNHLYFYWYRQILGQKVEFLVSFYNNEISEKSEIFDDQFSVERPDGSNFTLKIRSTKLEDSAMYFCASSIGQGNLSPLHFGNGTRLTVT.